The 9 T cell receptor beta chains given below trace back to one sample, sequenced in a study of T cells after yellow fever vaccination. TCRdb reprocessed the 5' RACE reads with MiXCR, giving one entry per CDR3 protein. The repertoire holds about 300,000 distinct CDR3 sequences, 7.5% to 9% seen once, with 3% to 3.5% in the top ten. The input for sequencing was CD4+ T cells sorted from PBMCs, taken 5 days after the yellow fever booster vaccination. These TCRs come from a man aged 18-30 years who received the YFV17D yellow fever vaccine.

In this sample, this clonotype turned up a few times. The chain employs TRBV20-1 and TRBJ2-7; no reliable D call. CDR1 and CDR2 from the germline V gene are DFQATT and SNEGSKA (reference sequence). The length of the CDR3 is 13 residues. Trimming pared 1 base from V and 5 bases from J, leaving 12 bases between. The CDR3 here is CSARVAMPDEQYF. The CDR3 DNA sequence: TGCAGTGCTAGAGTGGCGATGCCTGACGAGCAGTACTTC.

This clonotype was recorded many times. The rearrangement joins TRBV20-1 to TRBJ2-7; D is undetermined. Looked up from germline, CDR1 is DFQATT and CDR2 is SNEGSKA (reference sequence). CDR3 length equals 12 residues. V lost 3 bases and J 6 bases, leaving 12 bases between the germline ends. Here the CDR3 DNA reads TGCAGTGCTAGCTGGCAAACCGGCGAGCAGTACTTC. This translates into CSASWQTGEQYF.

This clonotype was counted only a few times. The V call is TRBV12-3 or TRBV12-4, the J call TRBJ1-5; perhaps TRBD1 as D (6 bases). With 3 bases removed from V and 7 bases from J, the gap between germline ends came to 13 bases. This CDR3 has 14 residues. The CDR3 bases are TGTGCCAGCAGTTTTCGGGGGCCTGGGCAGCCCCAGCATTTT. Residues: CASSFRGPGQPQHF.

This clonotype came up many times. The genes are TRBV3-1 and TRBJ2-7; 8 bases align to TRBD2. The CDR3 is 13 amino acids. With 2 bases clipped from V and 6 bases from J, the junction kept 3 bases outside the gene matches. Germline CDR1 is LGHDT and CDR2 is YNNKEL (reference sequence). Here the CDR3 reads CASSQSREGEQYV. In DNA form, the CDR3 reads TGTGCCAGCAGCCAAAGCCGGGAGGGCGAGCAGTACGTC.

This clonotype was counted many times. The gene calls are TRBV5-1 and TRBJ2-1, with D perhaps matching TRBD2 (6 bases). Trimming took 3 bases from V and 5 from J, leaving 12 bases between them. CDR1 and CDR2 from the germline V gene are SGHRS and YFSETQ. The CDR3 contains 14 residues. Here the CDR3 DNA reads TGCGCCAGCAGCTGGAGGGGCAGGGACAATGAGCAGTTCTTC. This sequence encodes CASSWRGRDNEQFF.

The table lists this clonotype with a few counts. CDR3: CASSLETGGYNEQFF. CDR3 coding DNA: TGTGCCAGCAGCTTGGAAACGGGGGGGTATAATGAGCAGTTCTTC. The rearrangement links TRBV5-4 to TRBJ2-1; 8 bases are shared with TRBD2. Germline loops: CDR1 SGHNT, CDR2 YYREEE (reference sequence). This CDR3 contains 15 residues. V lost 0 bases and J lost 7; bases outside the gene matches: 6.

This clonotype has at least ten counts. The chain recombines TRBV27 with TRBJ2-3, with D perhaps TRBD2 (5 bases). Germline lookup yields CDR1 MNHEY and CDR2 SMNVEV (reference sequence). V gave up 0 bases and J gave up 8 bases, with 18 bases separating them. CDR3 size: 16 residues. The CDR3 reads CASSLSGSTRATTQYF. In DNA form, the CDR3 reads TGTGCCAGCAGTTTATCGGGGTCAACGAGGGCAACTACGCAGTATTTT.

In its sample, this clonotype was seen many times. The J gene is TRBJ1-5, the V gene TRBV7-2; no clear D. Germline loops: CDR1 SGHTA, CDR2 FQGNSA. The CDR3 is 16 residues long. Trimming removed 5 bases from V and 2 bases from J, with 16 bases in between. For the CDR3, the DNA is TGTGCCAGCAGCCCTCGCAAGAGTTTTGGCAATCAGCCCCAGCATTTT. This codes for CASSPRKSFGNQPQHF.

This clonotype was counted many times. The chain couples TRBV7-9 to TRBJ2-2; 11 nucleotides align to TRBD2. The trim removed 6 bases at V and 0 bases at J, leaving 3 bases unmatched. The V gene's germline CDR1 is SEHNR and CDR2 FQNEAQ (reference sequence). CDR3 length: 16 amino acids. The CDR3 region has the DNA TGTGCCAGCAGACTAGCGGGGGACCCGAACACCGGGGAGCTGTTTTTT. Translated: CASRLAGDPNTGELFF.